This T cell receptor beta chain is drawn from a study of Graves' ophthalmopathy and Graves' hyperthyroidism. Looked up from germline, CDR1 is SNHLY and CDR2 is FYNNEI. Deletions cut 7 bases from V and 3 bases from J, with 16 bases between. This CDR3 comprises 14 residues. Overall study findings and caveats: Ophthalmopathy progression was predicted by the model at less than 71% sensitivity and about 74% specificity.

As the template, RNA transcripts were used to amplify TCR beta CDR3 regions. After a first-round RT-PCR with HTBI primers, a second-round multiplex PCR was run. TCRdb re-derived calls from the multiplex PCR reads in MiXCR, one entry per CDR3 protein. The repertoire consists of about 740,000 distinct CDR3 sequences, with roughly two fifths occurring once and the leading ten covering 44%. With regard to this clonotype: The antigen is not known.

Excluded were patients with other autoimmune diseases, uncontrolled infections, pregnancy or lactation. The PBMC fraction was derived from under 11 ml of fresh peripheral blood. This chain links TRBV2 with TRBJ2-7; a weak D match, TRBD2 (5 bases). Sequenced input: peripheral blood. This TCR derives from an adult man with Graves' ophthalmopathy. The DNA for the CDR3 is TGTGCCAGCACTCGGGATCCCTACTTCTACGAGCAGTACTTC. This translates into CASTRDPYFYEQYF. The complete variable domain, with remaining parts taken from reference TRBV2 and TRBJ2-7, reads EPEVTQTPSHQVTQMGQEVILRCVPISNHLYFYWYRQILGQKVEFLVSFYNNEISEKSEIFDDQFSVERPDGSNFTLKIRSTKLEDSAMYFCASTRDPYFYEQYFGPGTRLTVT.